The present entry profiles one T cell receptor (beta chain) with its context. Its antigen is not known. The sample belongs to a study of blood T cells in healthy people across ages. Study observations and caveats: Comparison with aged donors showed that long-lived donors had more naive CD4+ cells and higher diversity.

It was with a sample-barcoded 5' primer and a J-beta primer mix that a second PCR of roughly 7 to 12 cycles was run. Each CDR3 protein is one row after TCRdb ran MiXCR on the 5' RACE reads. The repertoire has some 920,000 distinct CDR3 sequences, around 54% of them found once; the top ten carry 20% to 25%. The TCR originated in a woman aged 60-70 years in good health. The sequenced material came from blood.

This chain's CDR3 is CASSQDDQRETQYF. For the CDR3, the DNA is TGCGCCAGCAGCCAAGATGACCAAAGAGAGACCCAGTACTTC. This rearrangement joins TRBV4-1 to TRBJ2-5; no reliable D call. Germline loops: CDR1 MGHRA, CDR2 YSYEKL. The CDR3 consists of 14 residues. Trimming left V 0 bases short and J 4 bases short, with 9 bases between.